These T cell receptor beta chains were read from a single sample in a study of early T cells in non-severe SARS-CoV-2 infection. MiXCR, run by TCRdb on the 5' RACE reads, gives a single entry per CDR3 protein. The sample holds 26,000 or so distinct CDR3 sequences, 4.5% to 5.5% seen once. The sample taken for sequencing was whole blood. These TCRs come from an adult who was a healthcare worker with PCR-confirmed SARS-CoV-2 infection or an uninfected control (not recorded which). The CDR3 runs from the conserved cysteine through the conserved F or W. A D gene is named only where the DNA matches it firmly.

j_gene	v_gene	d_gene	CDR3aa
TRBJ2-4	TRBV3-1	.	CASSQSAKNIQYF
TRBJ1-6	TRBV25-1	.	CASSEYRSPLHF
TRBJ2-1	TRBV12-2	.	CASRPTEREQFF
TRBJ2-3	TRBV5-1	TRBD1	CASSGDRDRAAPAWTTDTQYF
TRBJ2-3	TRBV7-2	.	CASSPQGTQPLNTQYF
TRBJ2-4	TRBV10-3	.	CAISAGPENIQYF
TRBJ2-2	TRBV14	.	CASSRRTLPGLSTGELFF
TRBJ2-1	TRBV24-1	.	CATSDPRLSSYNEQFF
TRBJ2-7	TRBV30	.	CAWSPPETLPSYEQYF
TRBJ2-7	TRBV11-2	TRBD1	CASSIRDRGWDEQYF
TRBJ1-1	TRBV18	TRBD1	CASSPTGARLNTEAFF
TRBJ2-7	TRBV5-1	TRBD2	CASSPTSGGSYEQYF
TRBJ2-3	TRBV4-3	.	CASSQDRTGEADTQYF
TRBJ2-7	TRBV11-2	TRBD1	CASSSRTGVFYEQYF
TRBJ2-7	TRBV7-9	.	CASSSRPGMGEQYF
TRBJ2-7	TRBV6-2/TRBV6-3	.	CASSYSMGFMSYEQYF
TRBJ1-2	TRBV6-1	TRBD1	CASSGTGGGGYTF
TRBJ1-1	TRBV20-1	TRBD1	CSARETGVNTEAFF
TRBJ2-5	TRBV2	.	CASSVQETQYF
TRBJ1-4	TRBV11-2	.	CASSLSFRAPEKLFF
TRBJ1-1	TRBV7-9	.	CASSLGKADTEAFF
TRBJ2-7	TRBV10-1	TRBD1	CASITGTGEYEQYF
TRBJ2-7	TRBV6-2/TRBV6-3	.	CASSYSMGGHYEQYF
TRBJ1-5	TRBV12-3/TRBV12-4	.	CASSLGTVGNQPQHF
TRBJ1-2	TRBV9	TRBD1	CASSRPPGGNGYTF
TRBJ2-2	TRBV3-1	TRBD1	CASSPTGVGTGELFF
TRBJ1-3	TRBV12-3/TRBV12-4	.	CASSLSSGVAENTIYF
TRBJ2-1	TRBV7-8	TRBD2	CASSYPSGGAWNEQFF
TRBJ2-7	TRBV10-3	.	CAISERYEQYF
TRBJ2-1	TRBV2	TRBD1	CASSEGQGDNEQFF
TRBJ2-7	TRBV12-3/TRBV12-4	TRBD1	CASSLSGQGYEQYF
TRBJ1-2	TRBV7-2	TRBD1	CASSPEDRVGGYTF
TRBJ2-5	TRBV11-2	.	CASSVGSEETQYF
TRBJ2-7	TRBV5-1	.	CASSLVGSEQYF
TRBJ1-1	TRBV7-8	TRBD1	CASSSLDRVLSGNTEVFF
TRBJ2-6	TRBV2	.	CASSESGAGANVLTF
TRBJ2-3	TRBV5-5	.	CASRLVVATDTQYF
TRBJ2-6	TRBV2	.	CASSGDGRDSGANVLTF
TRBJ2-5	TRBV12-3/TRBV12-4	.	CASSLAPQETQYF
TRBJ2-7	TRBV10-3	TRBD1	CAISDPRDRHGEQYF
TRBJ1-1	TRBV19	.	CASSAGVAFF
TRBJ1-1	TRBV24-1	.	CATSGGAGNEAFF
TRBJ2-7	TRBV10-2	TRBD2	CASSGSSGGYGEQYF
TRBJ2-1	TRBV11-2	TRBD1	CASSLEDFRGLSEQFF
TRBJ1-1	TRBV2	.	CASIPLMNTEAFF
TRBJ2-1	TRBV9	.	CASSQGGSLYNNEQFF
TRBJ1-4	TRBV6-5	TRBD1	CASSYSGTGDEKLFF
TRBJ2-1	TRBV2	.	CASFGGRNEQFF
TRBJ2-7	TRBV20-1	.	CSARVGREQYF
TRBJ1-2	TRBV6-2/TRBV6-3	.	CASSYPDNYGYTF
TRBJ1-2	TRBV6-5	.	CASSLPSHTF
TRBJ1-3	TRBV6-1	.	CASSGREFSGNTIYF